Below are 28 T cell receptor beta chains sequenced from a single sample in a study of blood T cell repertoires in COVID-19. Only in-frame clones appear in the TCRdb table, and some are missing; sequencing was by immunoSEQ multiplex PCR. The sample holds 150,000 to 200,000 clones, approximately 78% seen once. The sample comprised PBMCs or T cells enriched from blood (not recorded which). The receptors were gathered from a woman aged 50 to 65 who had recovered from COVID-19.

The chain joins TRBV27 to TRBJ1-5; 12 bases are a match to TRBD1. The CDR3 runs 15 residues. Germline V gives CDR1 MNHEY, CDR2 SMNVEV (reference sequence). V dropped 6 bases and J dropped 7; count of bases not matched to a gene: 7. The CDR3 loop reads CASSPGTGGRQPQHF. DNA of the CDR3: TGTGCCAGCAGCCCCGGGACAGGGGGCAGACAGCCCCAGCATTTT.

This chain uses TRBV7-2 with TRBJ2-1; TRBD2 matches 7 bases. Germline lookup yields CDR1 SGHTA and CDR2 FQGNSA. The CDR3 consists of 15 residues. V shed 5 bases, J shed 1 base, and the junction held 5 bases outside the gene matches. The CDR3: CASSPQAGSYNEQFF. CDR3 coding DNA: TGTGCCAGCAGCCCACAAGCGGGGTCCTACAATGAGCAGTTCTTC.

This clone was seen only a few times. This rearrangement joins TRBV10-3 to TRBJ1-6, with 7 nucleotides matching TRBD1. CDR1 ENHRY and CDR2 SYGVKD come from the germline V gene. V lost 6 bases, J lost 6 bases, and 8 bases stayed unmatched. The CDR3 loop spans 15 amino acids. Here the CDR3 DNA reads TGTGCCATCAGGCCCACACAGGGGAGTAATTCACCCCTCCACTTT. Translated, it gives CAIRPTQGSNSPLHF.

V usage is TRBV18 and J usage is TRBJ2-4; 12 nucleotides match TRBD1. J was trimmed by 6 bases and V by 2 bases; bases with no gene match: 5. This CDR3 spans 16 amino acids. Germline CDR1 and CDR2: KGHSH and LQKENI. The CDR3 sequence is CASSPNRDRGRNIQYF. The CDR3 DNA reads as TGTGCCAGCTCACCAAACCGGGACAGGGGGCGAAACATTCAGTACTTC.

The CDR3: CASSYRHSSGANVLTF. CDR3 bases: TGTGCCAGCAGTTACAGACATAGCTCTGGGGCCAACGTCCTGACTTTC. The chain couples TRBV27 to TRBJ2-6; no reliable D call. The V gene's germline CDR1 is MNHEY and CDR2 SMNVEV (reference sequence). CDR3 size: 16 residues. V was cut by 4 bases and J by 0 bases, with 10 bases left in between.

The chain is built from TRBV30 and TRBJ1-3, with 11 bases lining up with TRBD1. The length of the CDR3 is 13 residues. V lost 3 bases and J lost 8; bases outside the gene matches: 3. In germline, CDR1 is GTSNPN, CDR2 SVGIG (reference sequence). The CDR3 DNA is TGTGCCTGGAGCGGGACAGGGGGGGACACCATATATTTT. Amino acids: CAWSGTGGDTIYF.

This chain connects TRBV5-1 to TRBJ2-2; 8 bases fit TRBD1. Looked up from germline, CDR1 is SGHRS and CDR2 is YFSETQ. The ends lost 4 bases at V and 8 bases at J; junction bases unmatched: 4. CDR3 length: 13 amino acids. The CDR3 DNA follows: TGCGCCAGCAGCACGGACAGGGTTGGGGAGCTGTTTTTT. This encodes CASSTDRVGELFF.

The rearrangement joins TRBV28 to TRBJ2-1; D is possibly TRBD2 (5 bases). Trimming took off 8 bases at V and 5 bases at J, with 10 bases between the two ends. The CDR3 has 12 amino acids. From germline, CDR1 is MDHEN and CDR2 SYDVKM. The CDR3 sequence: CASAGRDNEQFF. CDR3 in DNA: TGTGCCAGCGCGGGCCGGGACAATGAGCAGTTCTTC.

The gene calls are TRBV24-1 and TRBJ1-2; D is possibly TRBD1 (5 bases). V was shortened by 5 bases and J by 4 bases, with 13 bases between the two germline ends. From germline, CDR1 is KGHDR and CDR2 SFDVKD. The CDR3 has 14 amino acids. In nucleotides, the CDR3 is TGTGCCACCAGTGGCGGGGGACCGATCTATGGCTACACCTTC. Protein product: CATSGGGPIYGYTF.

This chain connects TRBV30 to TRBJ2-7; D is possibly TRBD2 (6 bases). Trimming stripped 2 bases from V and 6 bases from J, with 17 bases between. The CDR3 totals 14 residues. From germline, CDR1 is GTSNPN and CDR2 SVGIG (reference sequence). As DNA, the CDR3 is TGTGCCTGGAGTAAGGGACTCACAAAGTCCGAGCAGTACTTC. Amino acid sequence: CAWSKGLTKSEQYF.

This rearrangement joins TRBV5-1 to TRBJ2-1; tentative D call: TRBD2 (6 bases). The CDR3 sequence is 13 residues long. The germline CDR1 and CDR2 sequences are SGHRS and YFSETQ. V was shortened by 5 bases and J by 8 bases, with 14 bases between the two germline ends. The CDR3 region has the DNA TGCGCCAGCAGTAGCCCCGGCGGGGATGAGCAGTTCTTC. It yields the protein CASSSPGGDEQFF.

The V call is TRBV20-1, the J call TRBJ1-6; 9 bases agree with TRBD1. Germline V CDR1 and CDR2: DFQATT, SNEGSKA (reference sequence). Trimming removed 3 bases from V and 4 bases from J; junction bases left unmatched: 1. This CDR3 region has 14 residues. DNA for the CDR3: TGCAGTGCTAGTGACAGGGGGTATAATTCACCCCTCCACTTT. The encoded protein is CSASDRGYNSPLHF.

V and J are TRBV28 and TRBJ2-2; tentative D call: TRBD2 (6 bases). Trimming removed 2 bases from V and 6 bases from J, with 10 bases in between. The CDR3 spans 14 residues. Germline CDR1 reads MDHEN; CDR2 reads SYDVKM. DNA for the CDR3: TGTGCCAGCAGTTTAACTAGCCCCCCCGGGGAGCTGTTTTTT. Translation gives CASSLTSPPGELFF.

The chain couples TRBV13 to TRBJ2-7, with a weak D call TRBD2 (6 bases). V was pared by 5 bases and J by 6 bases, with 23 bases between. CDR3 length: 16 residues. CDR1 is PRHDT and CDR2 is FYEKMQ in the germline V gene (reference sequence). DNA for the CDR3: TGTGCCAGCAGCGCCCAAGGCGGGATGGCCCACGGCGAGCAGTACTTC. Amino acid sequence: CASSAQGGMAHGEQYF.

J is TRBJ2-1 and V is TRBV4-1; the D gene is possibly TRBD2 (6 bases). The CDR3 has 15 amino acids. Trimming shortened V by 4 bases and J by 8 bases, and 18 bases separated the two germline ends. CDR1 is MGHRA, CDR2 YSYEKL, per germline. The CDR3 nucleotides read TGCGCCAGCAGCCGGGACGGGAGAAAAGGGGATGAGCAGTTCTTC. Translated, it gives CASSRDGRKGDEQFF.

The V call is TRBV9, the J call TRBJ2-3, with 10 nucleotides matching TRBD2. J gave up 5 bases and V 2 bases, and 2 bases lay outside the gene matches. In germline, CDR1 is SGDLS, CDR2 YYNGEE. This CDR3 comprises 14 residues. CDR3 sequence (DNA): TGTGCCAGCAGCGTGGGGACTAGCGTAGATACGCAGTATTTT. The encoded protein is CASSVGTSVDTQYF.

A remark on this clone: Its ends do not fully match the called genes, so a read error is possible. The chain links TRBV4-2 to TRBJ2-1; 9 bases align to TRBD2. The CDR3 is made up of 15 amino acids. CDR1 LGHNA and CDR2 YNFKEQ come from the germline V gene. The CDR3 protein is CASSQDWVAGVVVIF. As DNA, the CDR3 is TGTGCCAGCAGCCAAGATTGGGTAGCGGGAGTTGTGGTAATCTTC.

The V and J genes are TRBV6-1 and TRBJ2-1, with D hard to call. The CDR3 contains 16 residues. Trimming stripped 4 bases from V and 0 bases from J, with 13 bases between. CDR1 is MNHNS, CDR2 SASEGT, per germline. For the CDR3, the DNA is TGTGCCAGCAGTGCTCTAGACGTGAGCTCCTACAATGAGCAGTTCTTC. This encodes CASSALDVSSYNEQFF.

This clone was counted at least ten times. The rearrangement uses TRBV4-3 and TRBJ2-3; perhaps TRBD2 as D (6 bases). CDR3 length: 15 amino acids. Germline lookup yields CDR1 LGHNA and CDR2 YSLEER. V shed 1 base and J shed 6 bases, with 14 bases lying between them. Written as DNA, the CDR3 is TGCGCCAGCAGCCAAGGGCTAGGAGGGGTGGATACGCAGTATTTT. Its protein is CASSQGLGGVDTQYF.

This chain connects TRBV4-2 to TRBJ2-7, with 7 bases lining up with TRBD2. The CDR3 totals 17 residues. From germline, CDR1 is LGHNA and CDR2 YNFKEQ. V was clipped by 0 bases and J by 2 bases; unmatched bases: 10. The CDR3 loop is CASSQDLGSGPTYEQYF. The CDR3 region has the DNA TGTGCCAGCAGCCAAGATCTGGGTAGCGGGCCTACCTACGAGCAGTACTTC.

The chain recombines TRBV28 with TRBJ1-2; tentative D call: TRBD1 (5 bases). The CDR3 extends over 14 amino acids. V was cut by 0 bases and J by 8 bases, with 13 bases left in between. Germline loops: CDR1 MDHEN, CDR2 SYDVKM. For the CDR3, the DNA is TGTGCCAGCAGTTTATGGGGAGGGGAGGACGGCTACACCTTC. Translated: CASSLWGGEDGYTF.

The genes are TRBV30 and TRBJ2-1; weak D call: TRBD2 (5 bases). V dropped 2 bases and J dropped 6 bases, with 11 bases sitting between them. The CDR3 has 13 amino acids. Looked up from germline, CDR1 is GTSNPN and CDR2 is SVGIG (reference sequence). CDR3 sequence reads: CAWSRGWRNEQFF. The CDR3 region has the DNA TGTGCCTGGAGTCGCGGGTGGCGCAATGAGCAGTTCTTC.

The CDR3, as DNA: TGCGCCAGTGCGGAATCGTACGAGCAGTACTTC. This sequence encodes CASAESYEQYF. V and J are TRBV5-1 and TRBJ2-7; D is unclear. V was clipped by 8 bases and J by 4 bases, with 10 bases between them. Per the germline V gene, CDR1 is SGHRS and CDR2 is YFSETQ. This CDR3 has 11 residues.

V and J are TRBV7-2 and TRBJ2-1; 9 bases map to TRBD1. This CDR3 spans 15 amino acids. V was clipped by 3 bases and J by 7 bases; unmatched bases: 7. Germline assignment: CDR1 SGHTA and CDR2 FQGNSA. CDR3 coding DNA: TGTGCCAGCAGCTTGGGACAGGGAGGATGGAATGAGCAGTTCTTC. Its translation is CASSLGQGGWNEQFF.

This chain joins TRBV28 and TRBJ1-1; D remains unclear. This CDR3 contains 14 residues. The V end lost 8 bases, the J end lost 2 bases, and 15 bases lay between the germline ends. Per the germline V gene, CDR1 is MDHEN and CDR2 is SYDVKM. The CDR3 spells CASYYKVGNTEAFF. For the CDR3, the DNA is TGTGCCAGCTACTATAAGGTAGGAAACACTGAAGCTTTCTTT.

The chain links TRBV4-1 to TRBJ2-3, with 14 bases identical to TRBD2. The CDR3 has 21 residues. The V gene end was trimmed by 3 bases and the J gene end by 2 bases; junction bases not matched to a gene: 16. CDR1 MGHRA and CDR2 YSYEKL come from the germline V gene. CDR3 bases: TGCGCCAGCAGCCATCTCCAAGGCCTAGGGACTAGCGGGAGAGTCACAGATACGCAGTATTTT. Residues: CASSHLQGLGTSGRVTDTQYF.

The J gene is TRBJ2-7, the V gene TRBV11-3, with D possibly TRBD1 on 5 matching bases. The CDR3 extends over 15 amino acids. The germline V gene has CDR1 SGHNT and CDR2 YENEEA. V gave up 0 bases and J gave up 2 bases, with 11 bases separating them. The CDR3 DNA reads TGTGCCAGCAGCTTAGACGGTCAGGGTCCCTACGAGCAGTACTTC. Its translation is CASSLDGQGPYEQYF.

The rearrangement links TRBV14 to TRBJ2-5; D is unresolved. This CDR3 has 15 residues. Trimming shortened V by 3 bases and J by 4 bases, and 15 bases separated the two germline ends. Per germline, CDR1 SGHDN and CDR2 FVKESK. In nucleotides, the CDR3 is TGTGCCAGCAGCCATTTTCTAACGGGTCGAGAGACCCAGTACTTC. It is translated as CASSHFLTGRETQYF.